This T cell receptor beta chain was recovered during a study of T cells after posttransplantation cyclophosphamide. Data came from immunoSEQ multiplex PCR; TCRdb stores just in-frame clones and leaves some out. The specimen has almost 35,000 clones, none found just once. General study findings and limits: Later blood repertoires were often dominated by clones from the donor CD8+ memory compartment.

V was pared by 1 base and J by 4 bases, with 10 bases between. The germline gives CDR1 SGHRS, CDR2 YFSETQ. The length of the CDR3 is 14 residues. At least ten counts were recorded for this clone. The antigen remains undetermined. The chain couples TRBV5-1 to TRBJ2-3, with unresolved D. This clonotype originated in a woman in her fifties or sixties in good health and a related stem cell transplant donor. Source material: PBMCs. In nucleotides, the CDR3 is TGCGCCAGCAGCTTGTCGGTAGCTCCAGATACGCAGTATTTT. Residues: CASSLSVAPDTQYF.